This T cell receptor (beta chain) appears in the sequencing data of a study of CD8 T cells in ankylosing spondylitis. From the 5' RACE reads, TCRdb called clonotypes with MiXCR, one entry per CDR3 protein. This sample has about 240,000 distinct CDR3 sequences, with roughly 8.6% found just once. Germline lookup yields CDR1 SGHTA and CDR2 FQGNSA. Unmatched junction bases numbered 7, after V lost 5 bases and J lost 6 bases. The CDR3 covers 14 residues. General study points: Relatively scarce in peripheral blood, disease-linked clones were CD8+. Roughly 8 highly homologous variants formed a TCR beta motif that appeared characteristic of ankylosing spondylitis blood.

This clonotype has a count of ten or more. As yet, its antigen is unknown. What was sequenced was blood, either unsorted or a sorted T cell fraction (not recorded which). This receptor was taken from a male donor with ankylosing spondylitis or in good health (not recorded which). V and J are TRBV7-2 and TRBJ2-1; 7 bases are a match to TRBD2. The CDR3 region has the DNA TGTGCCAGCAGCCCAGCAGCGGGGTTCAATGAGCAGTTCTTC. Translating it yields CASSPAAGFNEQFF. Full variable domain (remainder filled in from reference TRBV7-2 and TRBJ2-1): GAGVSQSPSNKVTEKGKDVELRCDPISGHTALYWYRQSLGQGLEFLIYFQGNSAPDKSGLPSDRFSAERTGGSVSTLTIQRTQQEDSAVYLCASSPAAGFNEQFFGPGTRLTVL.